The rows below give T cell receptor beta chains drawn from one sample of a study of blood T cell repertoires in COVID-19. Generated by immunoSEQ multiplex PCR, the TCRdb table keeps only in-frame clones and is missing some. In the table there are 250,000 or so clones, around 81% of which are singletons. Sequencing was performed on PBMCs or T cells enriched from blood (not recorded which). All receptors come from a man aged 45-60 years who had recovered from COVID-19. The CDR3 runs from the conserved cysteine through the conserved F or W. D genes are given only for firm matches. Rows give clone size only sometimes, using once, few, many, or a class for an expanded clone.

j_gene	abundance	d_gene	v_gene	CDR3nt	CDR3aa
TRBJ1-4	NA	TRBD1	TRBV5-1	TGCGCCAGCAGCTGGGGACAGGCTCAGGAAAAACTGTTTTTT	CASSWGQAQEKLFF
TRBJ2-1	NA	NA	TRBV24-1	TGTGCCACCGGGCGGGGCGGAGTAGATGAGCAGTTCTTC	CATGRGGVDEQFF
TRBJ1-2	NA	NA	TRBV19	TGTGCCAGTACCCAGGGTCCCTATGGCTACACCTTC	CASTQGPYGYTF
TRBJ1-5	once	NA	TRBV7-2	TGTGCCAGCAGCAACAGGGAGGGGGACCAGCCCCAGCATTTT	CASSNREGDQPQHF
TRBJ2-3	NA	TRBD2	TRBV7-9	TGTGCCAGCAGCATTCTAGCGGGAGGTTCAGATACGCAGTATTTT	CASSILAGGSDTQYF
TRBJ2-1	NA	TRBD1	TRBV11-1	TGTGCCAGCAGCTTAGGACAGGGGGCGATCTACAATGAGCAGTTCTTC	CASSLGQGAIYNEQFF
TRBJ2-1	NA	NA	TRBV7-2	TGTGCCAGCAGCTTAGCCTCGGGAGTCTACAATGAGCAGTTCTTC	CASSLASGVYNEQFF
TRBJ1-1	NA	TRBD1	TRBV29-1	TGCAGCGGCGGACAGGTGGAAGCTTTCTTT	CSGGQVEAFF
TRBJ1-1	NA	NA	TRBV7-3	TGTGCCAGCAGCTCAAAAAGGGGAGGCGAAGCTTTCTTT	CASSSKRGGEAFF
TRBJ2-5	NA	NA	TRBV7-3	TGTGCCAGCAGCTTAGTCCCGTCAGAGACCCAGTACTTC	CASSLVPSETQYF
TRBJ1-4	NA	TRBD1	TRBV4-3	TGCGCCAGCAGTCTGACAGGGGGAGCAACTAATGAAAAACTGTTTTTT	CASSLTGGATNEKLFF
TRBJ2-6	NA	NA	TRBV6-5	TGTGCCAGCAGCCTCATTGAGGGGGCCAACGTCCTGACTTTC	CASSLIEGANVLTF
TRBJ1-4	NA	TRBD1	TRBV3-1/TRBV3-2	TGTGCCAGCAGCCAAGACCCGCTCGGACAGGGGATTAATGAAAAACTGTTTTTT	CASSQDPLGQGINEKLFF
TRBJ2-2	NA	TRBD2	TRBV5-1	TGCGCCAGCAGCCGGGGCCCGGGACTAGCGACCGGGGAGCTGTTTTTT	CASSRGPGLATGELFF
TRBJ2-2	NA	TRBD1	TRBV19	TGTGCCAGTAGTAGTCTCGAGCGGACAGGGGGCCCCGGGGAGCTGTTTTTT	CASSSLERTGGPGELFF
TRBJ2-7	NA	TRBD2	TRBV11-2	TGTGCCAGCAGCGCGAGACTAGCGGTACGCTACGAGCAGTACTTC	CASSARLAVRYEQYF
TRBJ2-1	NA	TRBD2	TRBV14	TGTGCCAGCAGCCGCGGGACTAGCGGGATCGGGGAGCAGTTCTTC	CASSRGTSGIGEQFF
TRBJ1-2	NA	NA	TRBV20-1	TGCAGCGGGAGGATCAGCTATGGCTACACCTTC	CSGRISYGYTF
TRBJ1-1	once	NA	TRBV9	TGTGCCAGCAGCGTTGAGTTCTCGACTGAAGCTTTCTTT	CASSVEFSTEAFF
TRBJ1-2	many	NA	TRBV5-1	TGCGCCAGCAGCTTGGAAAGGACAGAGGGCTACACCTTC	CASSLERTEGYTF
TRBJ2-1	NA	TRBD2	TRBV19	TGTGCCAGTAGACCCCGGACTAGCGGGGAGAATGAGCAGTTCTTC	CASRPRTSGENEQFF
TRBJ1-3	NA	NA	TRBV5-4	TGTGCCAGCAGCTACGGAGGTTTGGGTGGAAACACCATATATTTT	CASSYGGLGGNTIYF
TRBJ2-5	NA	TRBD1	TRBV4-1	TGCGCCAGCAGCCATGCCCCCGGGACAGACCAAGAGACCCAGTACTTC	CASSHAPGTDQETQYF
TRBJ2-7	NA	NA	TRBV7-5	TGTGCCAGAAGCTCCACTGCGGAAAGCTCCTACGAGCAGTACTTC	CARSSTAESSYEQYF
TRBJ1-6	NA	NA	TRBV25-1	TGTGCCAGCAGTCGAGATGATAATTCACCCCTCCACTTT	CASSRDDNSPLHF
TRBJ1-2	NA	NA	TRBV10-1	TGCGCCAGCAGTGCAGGGGACGGGGGCTACACCTTC	CASSAGDGGYTF
TRBJ2-3	NA	TRBD1	TRBV10-3	TGTGCCATCAGTGACCCGGACAGGGGAATCACAGATACGCAGTATTTT	CAISDPDRGITDTQYF